A selection of T cell receptor beta chains follows, all from one sample in a study of blood T cell repertoires in COVID-19. TCRdb's copy holds only in-frame clones and misses some; the assay was immunoSEQ multiplex PCR. In the table there are approximately 97,000 clones, 75% to 95% of which are singletons. Sequenced material: peripheral blood. These receptors were taken from a man aged 60-69 years with acute or convalescent COVID-19. Both conserved end residues are trimmed from each CDR3. Each record gives: J gene, D gene, V gene, CDR3 protein. D genes are given only for firm matches.

J gene: TRBJ1-6; D gene: TRBD1; V gene: TRBV3-1/TRBV3-2; CDR3 protein: ASSLQGNNSPLH
J gene: TRBJ1-3; D gene: .; V gene: TRBV12-5; CDR3 protein: ASGSTGSEGNTIY
J gene: TRBJ1-6; D gene: .; V gene: TRBV5-1; CDR3 protein: ASSLASGLGSPLH
J gene: TRBJ2-1; D gene: .; V gene: TRBV12-5; CDR3 protein: ASGPSPSHRNEQF
J gene: TRBJ1-1; D gene: .; V gene: TRBV18; CDR3 protein: ASSPPRAGQVNTEAF
J gene: TRBJ1-1; D gene: .; V gene: TRBV18; CDR3 protein: ASSPTEGTEAF
J gene: TRBJ1-6; D gene: TRBD1; V gene: TRBV2; CDR3 protein: ASTEGGQGVYSPLH
J gene: TRBJ2-1; D gene: .; V gene: TRBV11-2; CDR3 protein: ASSLDLQANEQF
J gene: TRBJ1-4; D gene: TRBD1; V gene: TRBV6-1; CDR3 protein: ASSGGTGARGEKLF
J gene: TRBJ1-1; D gene: .; V gene: TRBV20-1; CDR3 protein: SASRRVWDTEAF
J gene: TRBJ1-2; D gene: TRBD1; V gene: TRBV7-2; CDR3 protein: ASSRGQEGYGYT
J gene: TRBJ1-1; D gene: .; V gene: TRBV5-1; CDR3 protein: ASSAGQPNTEAF
J gene: TRBJ2-2; D gene: TRBD1; V gene: TRBV29-1; CDR3 protein: SVVRDRGTGELF
J gene: TRBJ2-6; D gene: .; V gene: TRBV7-6; CDR3 protein: ASSQDTGANVLT
J gene: TRBJ1-5; D gene: .; V gene: TRBV12-3/TRBV12-4; CDR3 protein: ASSLVAEPQH
J gene: TRBJ1-1; D gene: .; V gene: TRBV5-1; CDR3 protein: ASSSQGVNTEAF
J gene: TRBJ1-1; D gene: TRBD1; V gene: TRBV7-6; CDR3 protein: ASTFGPVTGGTEAF
J gene: TRBJ1-2; D gene: .; V gene: TRBV10-3; CDR3 protein: AIMDSPLTNYGYT
J gene: TRBJ1-3; D gene: TRBD1; V gene: TRBV19; CDR3 protein: ASRGDRVSGNTIY
J gene: TRBJ1-2; D gene: TRBD1; V gene: TRBV6-5; CDR3 protein: ASSSDRASNYGYT
J gene: TRBJ1-5; D gene: .; V gene: TRBV5-4; CDR3 protein: ASSLDQGMIQPQH
J gene: TRBJ1-2; D gene: .; V gene: TRBV5-6; CDR3 protein: ASSLESYGYT
J gene: TRBJ1-5; D gene: TRBD1; V gene: TRBV6-6; CDR3 protein: ASKTGKQPQH
J gene: TRBJ1-3; D gene: .; V gene: TRBV2; CDR3 protein: ASSESEGRGNTIY
J gene: TRBJ1-1; D gene: .; V gene: TRBV3-1/TRBV3-2; CDR3 protein: ASSQEGGGTEAF
J gene: TRBJ2-3; D gene: TRBD1; V gene: TRBV5-1; CDR3 protein: ASSSGQGAGDTQY
J gene: TRBJ2-6; D gene: .; V gene: TRBV5-1; CDR3 protein: ASSLAGAGANVLT
J gene: TRBJ2-3; D gene: TRBD1; V gene: TRBV18; CDR3 protein: ASSPPRGQGLPDTQY
J gene: TRBJ1-3; D gene: .; V gene: TRBV10-3; CDR3 protein: AISDSRQSSGNTIY
J gene: TRBJ2-7; D gene: .; V gene: TRBV20-1; CDR3 protein: SASPSSYEQY
J gene: TRBJ2-5; D gene: .; V gene: TRBV12-5; CDR3 protein: ASGSPGVGMETQY
J gene: TRBJ1-2; D gene: TRBD1; V gene: TRBV6-5; CDR3 protein: ASSYSGTGGASGYT
J gene: TRBJ1-5; D gene: .; V gene: TRBV15; CDR3 protein: ATSRGQGGDQPQH
J gene: TRBJ1-2; D gene: .; V gene: TRBV5-1; CDR3 protein: ASSLDRNYGYT
J gene: TRBJ1-2; D gene: .; V gene: TRBV6-2/TRBV6-3; CDR3 protein: ASSYSTGQDT
J gene: TRBJ2-1; D gene: TRBD2; V gene: TRBV7-2; CDR3 protein: ASSLAGGNNEQF
J gene: TRBJ1-3; D gene: .; V gene: TRBV28; CDR3 protein: ASEGHPGNTIY
J gene: TRBJ2-3; D gene: TRBD2; V gene: TRBV6-5; CDR3 protein: ASSYSTGGSTDTQY
J gene: TRBJ1-1; D gene: .; V gene: TRBV27; CDR3 protein: ASSLAQKNTEAF
J gene: TRBJ2-5; D gene: .; V gene: TRBV30; CDR3 protein: AWSGADQETQY
J gene: TRBJ1-1; D gene: .; V gene: TRBV19; CDR3 protein: ASTKREGITEAF
J gene: TRBJ2-1; D gene: TRBD2; V gene: TRBV6-1; CDR3 protein: ASSGRRTSGDNEQF
J gene: TRBJ1-5; D gene: .; V gene: TRBV2; CDR3 protein: ASILGQGLNQPQH
J gene: TRBJ1-3; D gene: .; V gene: TRBV27; CDR3 protein: ASSLTVDSGNTIY
J gene: TRBJ1-6; D gene: TRBD1; V gene: TRBV19; CDR3 protein: ATQTGGGDSPLH
J gene: TRBJ1-4; D gene: .; V gene: TRBV2; CDR3 protein: ASRQGLTNEKLF
J gene: TRBJ1-2; D gene: .; V gene: TRBV25-1; CDR3 protein: ASSSRGSAGYT
J gene: TRBJ2-3; D gene: .; V gene: TRBV30; CDR3 protein: AWSLGLSADTQY
J gene: TRBJ2-5; D gene: .; V gene: TRBV19; CDR3 protein: ASSMGHVRGTQY
J gene: TRBJ2-1; D gene: TRBD1; V gene: TRBV7-9; CDR3 protein: ASSLGPRQGSNNEQF
J gene: TRBJ1-3; D gene: TRBD1; V gene: TRBV2; CDR3 protein: ASSEEGARSGNTIY
J gene: TRBJ1-1; D gene: .; V gene: TRBV11-2; CDR3 protein: ASSSSTVINTEAF
J gene: TRBJ2-1; D gene: TRBD2; V gene: TRBV5-1; CDR3 protein: ASSLVVAGPNEQF
J gene: TRBJ2-3; D gene: .; V gene: TRBV2; CDR3 protein: ASSDRGQYRDTQY
J gene: TRBJ1-2; D gene: TRBD1; V gene: TRBV2; CDR3 protein: ASPRIQGDKILWGYT
J gene: TRBJ2-5; D gene: TRBD1; V gene: TRBV7-9; CDR3 protein: ASSLQGAGETQY
J gene: TRBJ1-1; D gene: .; V gene: TRBV29-1; CDR3 protein: SVDSGMNTEAF